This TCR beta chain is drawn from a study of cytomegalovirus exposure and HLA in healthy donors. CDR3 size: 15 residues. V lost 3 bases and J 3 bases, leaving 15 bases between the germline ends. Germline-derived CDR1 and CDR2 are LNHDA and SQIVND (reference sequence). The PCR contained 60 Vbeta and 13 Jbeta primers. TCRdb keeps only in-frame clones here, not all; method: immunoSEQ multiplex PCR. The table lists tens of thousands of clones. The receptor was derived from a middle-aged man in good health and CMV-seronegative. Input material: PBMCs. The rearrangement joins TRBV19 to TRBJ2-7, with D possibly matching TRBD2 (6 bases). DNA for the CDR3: TGTGCCAGTAGTATTCGAAGGGAGGCTTTCTACGAGCAGTACTTC. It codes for CASSIRREAFYEQYF.